The 5 T cell receptor beta chains reported below all come from one sample, sequenced in a study of shared clonotypes between healthy human individuals. Sequencing was performed with immunoSEQ multiplex PCR; in TCRdb, only in-frame clones are kept and a portion is missing. The sample includes fewer than 3 million clones, around 90% seen only once; the top ten take 0.37%. Sequencing input: naive CD4+ T cells from PBMCs. Subset of the sample: CD45RA+ positively selected. These TCRs come from a man younger than 35 in good health. Some clones in this sample may be carry-over from other donors' samples.

The chain links TRBV5-1 to TRBJ2-3; 9 bases map to TRBD1. This CDR3 region has 17 residues. The germline V gene encodes CDR1 SGHRS and CDR2 YFSETQ. The V and J ends lost 4 bases and 3 bases, in that order; junction bases with no gene match: 12. CDR3 loop: CASSAIDRGTFTDTQYF. The CDR3 DNA follows: TGCGCCAGCAGCGCGATAGACAGGGGGACCTTTACAGATACGCAGTATTTT.

This clone came up a few times. The same CDR3 arises from other DNA sequences in this sample as well. The chain joins TRBV28 to TRBJ1-5; maybe TRBD1 (6 bases). Trimming took off 5 bases at V and 2 bases at J, with 7 bases between the two ends. This CDR3 is built from 13 residues. CDR1 and CDR2 from the germline V gene are MDHEN and SYDVKM. The CDR3 reads CASSGGGNQPQHF. The CDR3 coding sequence is TGTGCCAGCAGTGGGGGCGGCAATCAGCCCCAGCATTTT.

This chain connects TRBV6-5 to TRBJ2-2; TRBD2 agrees at 8 bases. V lost 4 bases, J lost 2 bases, and 3 bases stayed unmatched. Germline V gene data show CDR1 as MNHEY and CDR2 as SVGAGI. The length of the CDR3 is 15 residues. CDR3 residues: CASSLSGGNTGELFF. CDR3 nucleotides: TGTGCCAGCAGTTTAAGCGGGGGTAACACCGGGGAGCTGTTTTTT.

V gene TRBV30 combines with J gene TRBJ1-5; 7 bases agree with TRBD1. Losses at the gene ends were 4 bases for V and 6 bases for J; bases not matched to a gene: 12. The CDR3 length is 15 residues. Per the germline V gene, CDR1 is GTSNPN and CDR2 is SVGIG (reference sequence). CDR3 protein: CAWMQGGFAGQPQHF. The CDR3 DNA reads as TGTGCCTGGATGCAGGGGGGGTTCGCGGGTCAGCCCCAGCATTTT.

V is TRBV7-6 and J is TRBJ2-5, with a possible D match to TRBD1 (5 bases). The DNA end lines up better with TRBJ2-7; the J call may be wrong. Germline assignment: CDR1 SGHVS and CDR2 FNYEAQ. This CDR3 region has 14 residues. In DNA form, the CDR3 reads TGTGCCAGCAGCTCGAGCGACAGAGTCTACGAGCAGTACTTC. Amino acids: CASSSSDRVYEQYF.